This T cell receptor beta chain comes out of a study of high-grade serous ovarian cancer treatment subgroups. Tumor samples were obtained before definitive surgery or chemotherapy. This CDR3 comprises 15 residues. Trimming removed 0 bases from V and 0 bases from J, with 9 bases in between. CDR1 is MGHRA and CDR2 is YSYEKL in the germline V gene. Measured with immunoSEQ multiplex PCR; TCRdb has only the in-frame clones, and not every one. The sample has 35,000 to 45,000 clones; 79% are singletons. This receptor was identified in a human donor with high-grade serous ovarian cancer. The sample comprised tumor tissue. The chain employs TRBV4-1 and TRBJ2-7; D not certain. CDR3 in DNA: TGCGCCAGCAGCCAAGAAACGGAGAGCTCCTACGAGCAGTACTTC. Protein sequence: CASSQETESSYEQYF.